The 2 T cell receptor beta chains below were found in one sample sequenced in a study of shared clonotypes between healthy human individuals. Method: immunoSEQ multiplex PCR; TCRdb's copy keeps in-frame clones and lacks some. The sample includes about 380,000 clones, about 96% of them seen just once. The sample consisted of memory CD8+ T cells sorted from blood. Subset in this sample: CD45RO+ cells pooled with CCR7-negative TemRA cells. These receptors originate from a man aged 25-45 years in good health.

The chain has TRBV7-2 and TRBJ2-7; 13 positions match TRBD2. The CDR3 runs 16 residues. The germline CDR1 and CDR2 sequences are SGHTA and FQGNSA. V gave up 5 bases and J gave up 2 bases; unmatched junction bases: 6. CDR3 in DNA: TGTGCCAGCAGCACCCGGACTAGCGGGAGACCCTACGAGCAGTACTTC. The encoded protein is CASSTRTSGRPYEQYF.

The V call is TRBV18, the J call TRBJ2-1, with D perhaps TRBD1 (6 bases). The CDR3 has 11 amino acids. Germline-derived CDR1 and CDR2 are KGHSH and LQKENI. CDR3 residues: CAGASYNEQFF. CDR3 in DNA: TGTGCGGGGGCTTCCTACAATGAGCAGTTCTTC. Supplemented by reference TRBV18 and TRBJ2-1, the full variable domain reads NAGVMQNPRHLVRRRGQEARLRCSPMKGHSHVYWYRQLPEEGLKFMVYLQKENIIDESGMPKERFSAEFPKEGPSILRIQQVVRGDSAAYFCAGASYNEQFFGPGTRLTVL.